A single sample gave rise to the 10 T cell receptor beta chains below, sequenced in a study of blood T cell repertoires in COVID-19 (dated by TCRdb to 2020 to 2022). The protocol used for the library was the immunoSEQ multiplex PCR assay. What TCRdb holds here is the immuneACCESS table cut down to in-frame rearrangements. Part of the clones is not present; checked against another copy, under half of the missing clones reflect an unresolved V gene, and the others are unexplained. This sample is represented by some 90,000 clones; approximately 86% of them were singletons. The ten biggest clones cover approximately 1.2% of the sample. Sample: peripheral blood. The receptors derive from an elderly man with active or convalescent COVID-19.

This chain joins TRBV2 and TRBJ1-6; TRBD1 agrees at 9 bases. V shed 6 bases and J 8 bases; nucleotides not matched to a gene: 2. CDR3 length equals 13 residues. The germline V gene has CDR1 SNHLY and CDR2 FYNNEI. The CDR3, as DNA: TGTGCCAGCAGGAGGACAGGGGATTCACCCCTCCACTTT. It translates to CASRRTGDSPLHF.

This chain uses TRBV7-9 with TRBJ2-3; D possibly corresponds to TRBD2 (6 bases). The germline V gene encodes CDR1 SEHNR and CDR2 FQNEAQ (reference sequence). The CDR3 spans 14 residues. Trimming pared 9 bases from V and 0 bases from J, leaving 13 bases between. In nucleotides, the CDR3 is TGTGCCAGTTCAGGGCGGGGAAGCACAGATACGCAGTATTTT. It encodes CASSGRGSTDTQYF.

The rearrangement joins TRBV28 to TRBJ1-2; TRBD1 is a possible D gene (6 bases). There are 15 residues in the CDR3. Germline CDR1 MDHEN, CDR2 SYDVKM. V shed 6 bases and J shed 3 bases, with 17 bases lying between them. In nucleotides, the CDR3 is TGTGCCAGCAGACGCACACAGGGTTGGGACTATGGCTACACCTTC. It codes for CASRRTQGWDYGYTF.

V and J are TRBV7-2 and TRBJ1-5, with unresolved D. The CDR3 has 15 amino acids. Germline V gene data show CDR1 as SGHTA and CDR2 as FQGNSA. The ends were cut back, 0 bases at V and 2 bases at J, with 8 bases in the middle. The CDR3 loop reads CASSLAGNGNQPQHF. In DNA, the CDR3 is TGTGCCAGCAGCTTAGCCGGGAACGGCAATCAGCCCCAGCATTTT.

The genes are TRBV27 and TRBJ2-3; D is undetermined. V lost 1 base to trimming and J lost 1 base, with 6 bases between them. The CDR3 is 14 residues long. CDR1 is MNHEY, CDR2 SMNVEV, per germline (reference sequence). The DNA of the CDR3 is TGTGCCAGCAGTTTATATCCAGGCACAGATACGCAGTATTTT. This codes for CASSLYPGTDTQYF.

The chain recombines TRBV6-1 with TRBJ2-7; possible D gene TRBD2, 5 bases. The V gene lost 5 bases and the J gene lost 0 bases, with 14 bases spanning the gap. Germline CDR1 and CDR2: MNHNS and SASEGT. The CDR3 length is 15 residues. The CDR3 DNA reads TGTGCCAGCAGTCCCGTGCTAGCTCCCTCCTACGAGCAGTACTTC. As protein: CASSPVLAPSYEQYF.

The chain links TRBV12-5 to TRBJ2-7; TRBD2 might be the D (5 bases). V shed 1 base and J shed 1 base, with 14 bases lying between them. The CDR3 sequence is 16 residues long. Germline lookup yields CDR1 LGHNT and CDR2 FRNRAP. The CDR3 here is CASGLATRDPSYEQYF. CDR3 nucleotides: TGTGCTAGTGGTTTGGCCACCCGGGATCCATCCTACGAGCAGTACTTC.

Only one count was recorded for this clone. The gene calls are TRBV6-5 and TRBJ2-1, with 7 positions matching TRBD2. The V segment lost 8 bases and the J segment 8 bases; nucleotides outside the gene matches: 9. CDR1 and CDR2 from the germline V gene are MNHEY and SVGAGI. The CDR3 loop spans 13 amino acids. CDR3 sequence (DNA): TGTGCCAGCCGTCGGCGGGAGAGTCATGAGCAGTTCTTC. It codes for CASRRRESHEQFF.

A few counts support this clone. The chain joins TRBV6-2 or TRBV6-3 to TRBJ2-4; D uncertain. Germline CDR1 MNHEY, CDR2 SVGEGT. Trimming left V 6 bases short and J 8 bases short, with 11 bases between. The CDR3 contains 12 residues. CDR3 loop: CASSNPRDIQYF. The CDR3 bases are TGTGCCAGCAGCAACCCCCGGGACATTCAGTACTTC.

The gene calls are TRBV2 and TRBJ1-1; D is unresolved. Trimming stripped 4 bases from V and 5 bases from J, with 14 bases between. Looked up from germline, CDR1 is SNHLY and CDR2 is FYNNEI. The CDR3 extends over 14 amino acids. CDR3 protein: CASSGGRPGTEAFF. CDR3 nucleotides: TGTGCCAGCAGTGGAGGACGGCCGGGGACTGAAGCTTTCTTT.